The 11 T cell receptor beta chains reported below all come from one sample, sequenced in a study of blood T cell repertoires in COVID-19. Here immunoSEQ multiplex PCR was the method, and the copy in TCRdb shows in-frame clones only, minus some. The sample holds under 500,000 clones; more than 80% are singletons and the top ten take about 1.1%. Sequencing used PBMCs or T cells enriched from blood (not recorded which). The receptors originated from a man aged 25 to 45 who had recovered from COVID-19.

Here the CDR3 reads CASSFQGFTGELFF. In DNA, the CDR3 is TGTGCCAGCAGTTTCCAGGGGTTCACCGGGGAGCTGTTTTTT. This chain connects TRBV27 to TRBJ2-2; D is perhaps TRBD1 (6 bases). Germline loops: CDR1 MNHEY, CDR2 SMNVEV (reference sequence). Trimming shortened V by 3 bases and J by 4 bases, and 9 bases separated the two germline ends. This CDR3 has 14 amino acids.

The rearrangement joins TRBV27 to TRBJ2-1; the match to TRBD2 covers 8 bases. Germline V gene sequence: CDR1 MNHEY, CDR2 SMNVEV (reference sequence). The CDR3 is 15 residues long. V lost 4 bases, J lost 2 bases, and 4 bases stayed unmatched. CDR3 DNA sequence: TGTGCCAGCAGTTCCAGCGGGAGAGCCTACAATGAGCAGTTCTTC. Translated: CASSSSGRAYNEQFF.

The V and J genes are TRBV18 and TRBJ1-3; a possible D gene is TRBD1 (5 bases). The V and J ends lost 5 bases and 2 bases respectively, with 10 bases between them. This CDR3 comprises 14 residues. Germline V gene sequence: CDR1 KGHSH, CDR2 LQKENI. CDR3 bases: TGTGCCAGCTCATCGCAGGGCCCTGGAAACACCATATATTTT. It codes for CASSSQGPGNTIYF. The full variable domain, its missing parts supplied by reference TRBV18 and TRBJ1-3, is NAGVMQNPRHLVRRRGQEARLRCSPMKGHSHVYWYRQLPEEGLKFMVYLQKENIIDESGMPKERFSAEFPKEGPSILRIQQVVRGDSAAYFCASSSQGPGNTIYFGEGSWLTVV.

The gene calls are TRBV14 and TRBJ2-7; 10 bases line up with TRBD2. Germline CDR1 reads SGHDN; CDR2 reads FVKESK. J gave up 4 bases and V 3 bases, and 9 bases lay outside the gene matches. The CDR3 has 16 amino acids. The CDR3 coding sequence is TGTGCCAGCAGCCAGGCTGGGCTAGCGGGAGTTTACGAGCAGTACTTC. It is translated as CASSQAGLAGVYEQYF.

A note on this clone: The same CDR3 can be traced to other DNA sequences in this sample. The rearrangement uses TRBV12-3 or TRBV12-4 and TRBJ2-7; no firm D call. V gave up 5 bases and J gave up 3 bases, with 5 bases separating them. This CDR3 contains 11 residues. The CDR3 sequence: CASSPNYEQYF. The CDR3 DNA follows: TGTGCCAGCAGTCCCAACTACGAGCAGTACTTC.

This chain connects TRBV29-1 to TRBJ2-1; 9 bases fit TRBD2. The CDR3 is 16 amino acids. The germline V gene has CDR1 SQVTM and CDR2 ANQGSEA. The V and J ends lost 1 base and 1 base, in that order; junction bases with no gene match: 5. CDR3: CSVEGGSGRSYNEQFF. The CDR3 DNA is TGCAGCGTTGAAGGAGGTAGCGGGAGATCCTACAATGAGCAGTTCTTC.

The CDR3 protein is CATSGHPTGELFF. The DNA of the CDR3 is TGTGCCACCAGTGGACACCCAACCGGGGAGCTGTTTTTT. V and J are TRBV24-1 and TRBJ2-2, with D hard to call. The germline gives CDR1 KGHDR, CDR2 SFDVKD. V dropped 5 bases and J dropped 5 bases, with 8 bases sitting between them. This CDR3 region has 13 residues.

The CDR3 loop reads CASSRPGTGQQPQHF. Here the CDR3 DNA reads TGTGCCAGTAGTAGACCCGGGACAGGGCAACAGCCCCAGCATTTT. The chain recombines TRBV19 with TRBJ1-5, with 9 positions matching TRBD1. Germline V gene sequence: CDR1 LNHDA, CDR2 SQIVND (reference sequence). The CDR3 contains 15 residues. The V and J ends lost 4 bases and 7 bases, in that order; junction bases with no gene match: 8.

The rearrangement links TRBV10-3 to TRBJ1-4, with 11 bases that match TRBD1. This CDR3 is 15 amino acids long. From germline, CDR1 is ENHRY and CDR2 SYGVKD. J was trimmed by 6 bases and V by 11 bases; bases with no gene match: 11. This chain's CDR3 is CAAGQGAARDEKLFF. In nucleotides, the CDR3 is TGTGCCGCAGGACAGGGGGCCGCTAGGGATGAAAAACTGTTTTTT.

The rearrangement links TRBV28 to TRBJ2-7; 13 bases fit TRBD2. CDR1 is MDHEN and CDR2 is SYDVKM in the germline V gene. The CDR3 extends over 16 amino acids. The V gene end was trimmed by 6 bases and the J gene end by 5 bases; junction bases not matched to a gene: 10. The CDR3 DNA reads as TGTGCCAGCAGCCCGCGAGGAGGACTAGCGGGAGACGAGCAGTACTTC. Its protein is CASSPRGGLAGDEQYF.

This clone appeared a single time. The V and J genes are TRBV6-1 and TRBJ2-7, with D perhaps matching TRBD1 (7 bases). This CDR3 contains 14 residues. Trimming pared 2 bases from V and 6 bases from J, leaving 14 bases between. Germline CDR1 is MNHNS and CDR2 is SASEGT. CDR3 in amino acids: CASSERRGQSEQYF. The CDR3 bases are TGTGCCAGCAGTGAAAGGCGGGGACAGTCCGAGCAGTACTTC.